The 6 T cell receptor beta chains presented below share a single source sample, sequenced in a study of beta chain features in type 1 diabetes (dated by TCRdb to 2016 to 2019). Preparation of the library involved the immunoSEQ multiplex PCR assay. The High Capacity cDNA Reverse Transcription Kit was used to reverse transcribe all of the isolated RNA, meaning that expressed TCRB transcripts were what got sequenced. TCRdb stores this immuneACCESS table with in-frame sequences only. Part of the clones is absent; in the studies checked, under half of the shortfall reflects unresolved V genes, and no reason is known for the rest. The sample data list over 150,000 clones, and around 8% of these were observed just once. In total, the top ten clones hold nearly 0.65% of the sample. What was sequenced was central memory CD4+ T cells from blood. These receptors were collected from a man younger than 35 in good health.

The chain links TRBV19 to TRBJ2-3; tentative D call: TRBD2 (5 bases). Germline V lookup: CDR1 LNHDA, CDR2 SQIVND (reference sequence). This CDR3 is built from 13 residues. The V and J ends lost 3 bases and 7 bases respectively, with 11 bases between them. The CDR3 sequence is CASSISGSHTQYF. CDR3 DNA sequence: TGTGCCAGTAGTATTTCGGGATCCCATACGCAGTATTTT. Looking up the rest from reference TRBV19 and TRBJ2-3 gives the full variable domain: DGGITQSPKYLFRKEGQNVTLSCEQNLNHDAMYWYRQDPGQGLRLIYYSQIVNDFQKGDIAEGYSVSREKKESFPLTVTSAQKNPTAFYLCASSISGSHTQYFGPGTRLTVL.

V gene TRBV4-2 combines with J gene TRBJ2-4, with TRBD2 matching over 8 bases. This CDR3 is built from 21 residues. Germline V lookup: CDR1 LGHNA, CDR2 YNFKEQ. Trimming removed 4 bases from V and 1 base from J; junction bases left unmatched: 21. The CDR3 DNA reads as TGTGCCAGCAGCCCTGGTTTCCCCCGGGTGGCGGGAGGAGGGGCCAAAAACATTCAGTACTTC. Protein: CASSPGFPRVAGGGAKNIQYF.

The chain recombines TRBV5-1 with TRBJ1-2; D is unclear. V was shortened by 3 bases and J by 6 bases, with 12 bases between the two germline ends. The CDR3 has 13 amino acids. The germline V gene encodes CDR1 SGHRS and CDR2 YFSETQ. CDR3 in amino acids: CASSSMEAHGYTF. The CDR3 nucleotides read TGCGCCAGCAGCTCGATGGAGGCTCATGGCTACACCTTC.

This clone was observed at least ten times. The chain has TRBV7-2 and TRBJ1-1, with D hard to call. The CDR3 is 14 amino acids. The germline V gene encodes CDR1 SGHTA and CDR2 FQGNSA. Trimming left V 5 bases short and J 1 base short, with 11 bases between. CDR3 nucleotide sequence: TGTGCCAGCAGCACCATACGGGGGAACACTGAAGCTTTCTTT. It translates to CASSTIRGNTEAFF.

This clone has a handful of counts. The rearrangement joins TRBV5-4 to TRBJ2-2; the match to TRBD1 covers 7 bases. The germline gives CDR1 SGHNT, CDR2 YYREEE (reference sequence). V gave up 4 bases and J gave up 0 bases; unmatched junction bases: 9. The CDR3 covers 17 residues. The CDR3 sequence: CASSPPGTASNTGELFF. CDR3 DNA sequence: TGTGCCAGCAGCCCGCCGGGGACAGCTTCGAACACCGGGGAGCTGTTTTTT.

This clone was recorded at least ten times. This chain links TRBV28 with TRBJ2-1, with 10 positions matching TRBD2. Germline trimming cut 6 bases from V and 8 bases from J; bases unmatched to any gene: 10. The CDR3 loop spans 15 amino acids. Per the germline V gene, CDR1 is MDHEN and CDR2 is SYDVKM. The CDR3 sequence is CASSRTSGGMDEQFF. The CDR3 DNA follows: TGTGCCAGCAGCCGGACTAGCGGTGGTATGGATGAGCAGTTCTTC.